Listed below are T cell receptor beta chains from one sample, sequenced in a study of blood T cell repertoires in COVID-19. The repertoire was sequenced with immunoSEQ multiplex PCR; TCRdb's copy has only in-frame clones and lacks some. The sample contains fewer than 250,000 clones, around 90% of which appear only once. The sample consisted of peripheral blood. These receptors were obtained from a man aged 25 to 40 with COVID-19, enrolled during active disease. CDR3s include the opening cysteine and the closing phenylalanine or tryptophan. Each record gives: D gene, CDR3 length, V gene, J gene, clone size, CDR3 DNA, CDR3 protein. The D gene is left open where the match is weak. Rows may omit the clone size; those that give it use once, few, many or a size class.

d_call: TRBD1
cdr3_length: 15
v_call: TRBV6-6
j_call: TRBJ1-2
clone_size: few
cdr3_nt: TGTGCCAGCACCCATGGTCAGGGGGCATTAAATGGCTACACCTTC
cdr3_aa: CASTHGQGALNGYTF

d_call: TRBD2
cdr3_length: 15
v_call: TRBV9
j_call: TRBJ2-1
clone_size: -
cdr3_nt: TGTGCCAGCAGCGTAGGGACTAGCGGGGTTGATGAGCAGTTCTTC
cdr3_aa: CASSVGTSGVDEQFF

d_call: -
cdr3_length: 17
v_call: TRBV6-1
j_call: TRBJ1-5
clone_size: -
cdr3_nt: TGTGCCAGCAGTGAGAGAGGCGGCAGGGTTAGCAATCAGCCCCAGCATTTT
cdr3_aa: CASSERGGRVSNQPQHF

d_call: -
cdr3_length: 14
v_call: TRBV11-2
j_call: TRBJ2-5
clone_size: -
cdr3_nt: TGTGCCAGCAGCTTATGGGGGGGCGAAGAGACCCAGTACTTC
cdr3_aa: CASSLWGGEETQYF

d_call: TRBD1
cdr3_length: 14
v_call: TRBV7-3
j_call: TRBJ2-2
clone_size: -
cdr3_nt: TGTGCCAGCAGTGGGACAGGGAACACCGGGGAGCTGTTTTTT
cdr3_aa: CASSGTGNTGELFF

d_call: -
cdr3_length: 14
v_call: TRBV18
j_call: TRBJ1-1
clone_size: -
cdr3_nt: TGTGCCAGCTCACCGGACATGGAGAACACTGAAGCTTTCTTT
cdr3_aa: CASSPDMENTEAFF

d_call: -
cdr3_length: 14
v_call: TRBV19
j_call: TRBJ1-5
clone_size: -
cdr3_nt: TGTGCCAGTAGTATACAGGGATCCAATCAGCCCCAGCATTTT
cdr3_aa: CASSIQGSNQPQHF

d_call: TRBD1
cdr3_length: 15
v_call: TRBV7-9
j_call: TRBJ1-2
clone_size: once
cdr3_nt: TGTGCCAGCAGCGCTGGGACAGGGTTTGACTATGGCTACACCTTC
cdr3_aa: CASSAGTGFDYGYTF

d_call: -
cdr3_length: 14
v_call: TRBV2
j_call: TRBJ2-5
clone_size: -
cdr3_nt: TGTGCCAGCAGTGGTGAAGGGAGAGGGGAGACCCAGTACTTC
cdr3_aa: CASSGEGRGETQYF

d_call: TRBD2
cdr3_length: 17
v_call: TRBV11-2
j_call: TRBJ2-5
clone_size: -
cdr3_nt: TGTGCCAGCAGCCCCGGACTAGCGGGGGGTGGATGGGAGACCCAGTACTTC
cdr3_aa: CASSPGLAGGGWETQYF

d_call: -
cdr3_length: 14
v_call: TRBV3-1/TRBV3-2
j_call: TRBJ1-2
clone_size: -
cdr3_nt: TGTGCCAGCAGCCCTGGCGGGGGGGACTATGGCTACACCTTC
cdr3_aa: CASSPGGGDYGYTF

d_call: -
cdr3_length: 15
v_call: TRBV19
j_call: TRBJ1-2
clone_size: -
cdr3_nt: TGTGCCAGTAGACCTACCCAGCGGGATTACTATGGCTACACCTTC
cdr3_aa: CASRPTQRDYYGYTF

d_call: -
cdr3_length: 14
v_call: TRBV18
j_call: TRBJ2-2
clone_size: -
cdr3_nt: TGTGCCAGCTCCGCGACTTATATCACCGGGGAGCTGTTTTTT
cdr3_aa: CASSATYITGELFF

d_call: -
cdr3_length: 15
v_call: TRBV7-3
j_call: TRBJ2-2
clone_size: -
cdr3_nt: TGTGCCAGCAGCCCGTCAAGGGGGAACACCGGGGAGCTGTTTTTT
cdr3_aa: CASSPSRGNTGELFF

d_call: TRBD1
cdr3_length: 13
v_call: TRBV19
j_call: TRBJ1-4
clone_size: -
cdr3_nt: TGTGCCACGTTCGGGACAGGTGGTGAAAAACTGTTTTTT
cdr3_aa: CATFGTGGEKLFF

d_call: TRBD1
cdr3_length: 15
v_call: TRBV3-1/TRBV3-2
j_call: TRBJ2-1
clone_size: -
cdr3_nt: TGTGCCAGCAGCCAAGGGACAGGGGCATACAATGAGCAGTTCTTC
cdr3_aa: CASSQGTGAYNEQFF

d_call: TRBD1
cdr3_length: 14
v_call: TRBV27
j_call: TRBJ1-5
clone_size: -
cdr3_nt: TGTGCCAGCAGGATGACAGGGGATTTTCAGCCCCAGCATTTT
cdr3_aa: CASRMTGDFQPQHF

d_call: -
cdr3_length: 13
v_call: TRBV7-2
j_call: TRBJ2-2
clone_size: -
cdr3_nt: TGTGCCAGCAGCCCTCTAGCGCCCGGGGAGCTGTTTTTT
cdr3_aa: CASSPLAPGELFF

d_call: -
cdr3_length: 13
v_call: TRBV7-9
j_call: TRBJ2-2
clone_size: -
cdr3_nt: TGTGCCAGCAGAGAGGAGAACACCGGGGAGCTGTTTTTT
cdr3_aa: CASREENTGELFF

d_call: -
cdr3_length: 15
v_call: TRBV5-1
j_call: TRBJ1-2
clone_size: -
cdr3_nt: TGCGCCAGCAGCTTGGCCCCGGGGGAGGGCTATGGCTACACCTTC
cdr3_aa: CASSLAPGEGYGYTF

d_call: TRBD2
cdr3_length: 15
v_call: TRBV6-1
j_call: TRBJ2-3
clone_size: -
cdr3_nt: TGTGCCAGCAGTGAGGGGGGGGGAGTCCCAGATACGCAGTATTTT
cdr3_aa: CASSEGGGVPDTQYF

d_call: TRBD1
cdr3_length: 16
v_call: TRBV18
j_call: TRBJ2-1
clone_size: -
cdr3_nt: TGTGCCAGCTCACCGAACGCGGACAGGGCTGGGGATGAGCAGTTCTTC
cdr3_aa: CASSPNADRAGDEQFF

d_call: -
cdr3_length: 11
v_call: TRBV11-2
j_call: TRBJ1-1
clone_size: -
cdr3_nt: TGTGCCAGCAGGAACACGGGTGAAGCTTTCTTT
cdr3_aa: CASRNTGEAFF

d_call: TRBD2
cdr3_length: 17
v_call: TRBV7-6
j_call: TRBJ2-5
clone_size: -
cdr3_nt: TGTGCCAGCAGCTTAGTCCCTAGCGGGGGGGTATGGGAGACCCAGTACTTC
cdr3_aa: CASSLVPSGGVWETQYF